The 25 T cell receptor beta chains listed next were all sequenced from one sample in a study of patients and donors after allogeneic stem cell transplantation. Via MiXCR, TCRdb re-called the RT-PCR reads, giving one row per CDR3 protein. The sample has about 960,000 distinct CDR3 sequences, 18% seen once. Material for sequencing was blood, either unsorted or a sorted T cell fraction (not recorded which). The receptors originated from a human donor who was either an allogeneic HSCT recipient or a stem cell or donor lymphocyte infusion donor (not recorded which). It is not recorded whose cells these are; they may come from a transplant donor.

This clonotype was seen more than once but under ten times. This rearrangement joins TRBV9 to TRBJ1-2, with no clear D. The germline V and J ends were trimmed by 0 bases and 2 bases, with 5 bases remaining between them. Germline CDR1 reads SGDLS; CDR2 reads YYNGEE. CDR3 length equals 13 residues. CDR3 sequence: CASSVELNYGYTF. CDR3 nucleotide sequence: TGTGCCAGCAGCGTAGAACTAAACTATGGCTACACCTTC.

This clonotype showed up many times. The rearrangement joins TRBV5-6 to TRBJ2-1; D is undetermined. The V end was cut by 4 bases, the J end by 6 bases, with 14 bases between. The CDR3 has 14 amino acids. Looked up from germline, CDR1 is SGHDT and CDR2 is YYEEEE. The CDR3 nucleotides read TGTGCCAGCAGCCTGGTGGGTTCCGGCAATGAGCAGTTCTTC. This gives the protein CASSLVGSGNEQFF.

The rearrangement joins TRBV24-1 to TRBJ1-2; 9 nucleotides agree with TRBD1. Trimming took 5 bases from V and 4 from J; bases not matched to a gene: 7. The CDR3 length is 15 residues. The V gene's germline CDR1 is KGHDR and CDR2 SFDVKD. CDR3 sequence reads: CATSARDRAGYGYTF. The CDR3 DNA follows: TGTGCCACCAGTGCCCGGGACAGGGCGGGCTATGGCTACACCTTC.

This clonotype was seen more than once but under ten times. This chain uses TRBV28 with TRBJ2-3, with 9 bases lining up with TRBD1. From germline, CDR1 is MDHEN and CDR2 SYDVKM. This CDR3 is built from 14 residues. Trimming cost V 6 bases and J 2 bases; bases outside gene matches: 3. CDR3 loop: CASRGTGPTDTQYF. CDR3 bases: TGTGCCAGCAGAGGGACAGGGCCCACAGATACGCAGTATTTT.

This clonotype was seen a handful of times. The rearrangement links TRBV7-9 to TRBJ2-2; D is unresolved. Trimming took 5 bases from V and 8 from J, leaving 12 bases between them. CDR1 SEHNR and CDR2 FQNEAQ come from the germline V gene (reference sequence). This CDR3 is built from 13 residues. The CDR3 DNA sequence: TGTGCCAGCAGCCCAAAGCTTGGAGGGGAGCTGTTTTTT. Translated: CASSPKLGGELFF.

The table lists this clonotype with a few counts. As DNA, the CDR3 is TGTGCCAGCAGCCAGGATTCCGGGACAGGGTCCCACGAGCAGTACTTC. The encoded protein is CASSQDSGTGSHEQYF. The V and J genes are TRBV4-2 and TRBJ2-7; 9 nucleotides match TRBD1. The V gene end was trimmed by 3 bases and the J gene end by 5 bases; junction bases not matched to a gene: 11. Looked up from germline, CDR1 is LGHNA and CDR2 is YNFKEQ. This CDR3 has 16 residues.

A remark on this clonotype: It is unclear where the CDR3 begins or ends on the DNA, so no DNA is shown, and the CDR3 is as TCRdb lists it. The chain carries TRBV7-9 and TRBJ1-1. The V gene's germline CDR1 is SEHNR and CDR2 FQNEAQ (reference sequence). The CDR3 has 14 amino acids, counting both end residues. The CDR3: CASSLASVRVEAFF.

The chain carries TRBV7-6 and TRBJ2-1; 8 bases line up with TRBD2. CDR3 length: 17 amino acids. Per the germline V gene, CDR1 is SGHVS and CDR2 is FNYEAQ. Trimming removed 5 bases from V and 4 bases from J; junction bases left unmatched: 13. Here the CDR3 DNA reads TGTGCCAGCAGCCGTACCGATAGCGGGGTCCAATACAATGAGCAGTTCTTC. It specifies CASSRTDSGVQYNEQFF.

This clonotype has a handful of counts. The gene calls are TRBV14 and TRBJ2-5; D gene unclear. Trimming removed 1 base at V and 2 bases at J, with 11 bases between. The germline CDR1 and CDR2 sequences are SGHDN and FVKESK. The CDR3 has 15 residues. The CDR3: CASSQVLTAQETQYF. The CDR3 DNA reads TGTGCCAGCAGCCAAGTCCTGACTGCACAAGAGACCCAGTACTTC.

This clonotype was seen more than once but under ten times. V and J are TRBV20-1 and TRBJ2-3; 8 bases fit TRBD2. V lost 0 bases to trimming and J lost 4 bases; unmatched junction nucleotides: 6. Germline lookup yields CDR1 DFQATT and CDR2 SNEGSKA (reference sequence). This CDR3 comprises 15 residues. CDR3 amino acids: CSARDLAGGADTQYF. The DNA for the CDR3 is TGCAGTGCTAGAGATCTGGCGGGGGGCGCAGATACGCAGTATTTT.

This clonotype was detected a few times. The chain's CDR3 is CASSPLTGPEKSGLFF. The DNA for the CDR3 is TGTGCCAGCTCACCTCTGACGGGACCGGAGAAGAGTGGGCTGTTTTTT. This chain links TRBV18 with TRBJ1-4; possibly TRBD1 for D (5 bases). CDR1 and CDR2 from the germline V gene are KGHSH and LQKENI. Trimming cost V 3 bases and J 14 bases, with 25 bases left between them. The CDR3 loop spans 16 amino acids. Using reference TRBV18 and TRBJ1-4 for the parts outside the CDR3, the full variable domain is NAGVMQNPRHLVRRRGQEARLRCSPMKGHSHVYWYRQLPEEGLKFMVYLQKENIIDESGMPKERFSAEFPKEGPSILRIQQVVRGDSAAYFCASSPLTGPEKSGLFFGSGTQLSVL.

This clonotype has a handful of counts. The chain carries TRBV6-6 and TRBJ1-1; 7 positions match TRBD1. With V trimmed by 8 bases and J by 5 bases, 8 bases remained unmatched. Germline V lookup: CDR1 MNHNY, CDR2 SVGAGI (reference sequence). The CDR3 is 13 amino acids. CDR3 sequence: CASSITGDTEAFF. In DNA, the CDR3 is TGTGCCAGCTCCATAACAGGGGATACTGAAGCTTTCTTT.

This clonotype was picked up a small number of times. The chain is built from TRBV4-3 and TRBJ2-5; D gene uncertain. Germline CDR1 and CDR2: LGHNA and YSLEER. Between the trimmed V and J ends, which lost 1 base and 5 bases, there was a span of 11 bases. There are 14 residues in the CDR3. The chain's CDR3 is CASSQVGERETQYF. CDR3 bases: TGCGCCAGCAGCCAAGTGGGCGAACGGGAGACCCAGTACTTC.

The chain combines TRBV29-1 with TRBJ1-2; TRBD1 agrees at 9 bases. The CDR3 is 13 residues long. The V gene end was trimmed by 5 bases and the J gene end by 5 bases; junction bases not matched to a gene: 6. CDR1 is SQVTM, CDR2 ANQGSEA, per germline. CDR3 sequence (DNA): TGCAGCGTTTCGCCGGGACAGGGTTATGGCTACACCTTC. This sequence encodes CSVSPGQGYGYTF.

There are a few counts of this clonotype. The rearrangement links TRBV25-1 to TRBJ1-6; TRBD1 matches 7 bases. The CDR3 is 14 amino acids. V lost 5 bases, J lost 9 bases, and 7 bases stayed unmatched. The germline V gene encodes CDR1 MGHDK and CDR2 SYGVNS. CDR3 DNA sequence: TGTGCCAGCAGTTTGCCAGGGGGATCTTCACCCCTCCACTTT. Protein: CASSLPGGSSPLHF.

This clonotype was counted only a few times. This rearrangement joins TRBV5-6 to TRBJ2-5; TRBD2 is a possible D gene (6 bases). This CDR3 has 14 residues. Germline assignment: CDR1 SGHDT and CDR2 YYEEEE. The V end was cut by 5 bases, the J end by 1 base, with 12 bases between. This CDR3 reads CASRTRDFQETQYF. The CDR3 DNA is TGTGCCAGCAGAACCCGGGACTTCCAAGAGACCCAGTACTTC.

CDR3: CASSFTGTSGSTYEQYF. Here the CDR3 DNA reads TGCGCCAGCAGCTTTACTGGGACTAGCGGGAGTACCTACGAGCAGTACTTC. V usage is TRBV5-1 and J usage is TRBJ2-7; 14 bases match TRBD2. CDR3 length: 17 amino acids. V shed 2 bases and J 2 bases; nucleotides not matched to a gene: 6. Per the germline V gene, CDR1 is SGHRS and CDR2 is YFSETQ.

The sample holds a few counts of this clonotype. The V and J genes are TRBV19 and TRBJ1-4; TRBD1 matches 7 bases. J gave up 5 bases and V 7 bases, and 10 bases lay outside the gene matches. CDR3 length: 15 amino acids. The germline gives CDR1 LNHDA, CDR2 SQIVND (reference sequence). Here the CDR3 reads CASTQAGTDNEKLFF. CDR3 nucleotide sequence: TGTGCCAGTACCCAGGCCGGGACAGACAATGAAAAACTGTTTTTT.

A few counts support this clonotype. The chain joins TRBV12-5 to TRBJ1-1; D is possibly TRBD1 (5 bases). Trimming cost V 1 base and J 1 base, with 19 bases left between them. CDR1 and CDR2 from the germline V gene are LGHNT and FRNRAP. CDR3 size: 18 residues. Here the CDR3 reads CASGLAFGVDSANTEAFF. CDR3 bases: TGTGCTAGTGGTTTGGCTTTCGGGGTTGACAGCGCGAACACTGAAGCTTTCTTT. Full variable domain (missing parts from reference TRBV12-5 and TRBJ1-1): DARVTQTPRHKVTEMGQEVTMRCQPILGHNTVFWYRQTMMQGLELLAYFRNRAPLDDSGMPKDRFSAEMPDATLATLKIQPSEPRDSAVYFCASGLAFGVDSANTEAFFGQGTRLTVV.

A few counts support this clonotype. V and J are TRBV7-2 and TRBJ2-7, with 7 positions matching TRBD1. The CDR3 length is 14 residues. Per germline, CDR1 SGHTA and CDR2 FQGNSA. J lost 3 bases, V lost 4 bases, and 6 bases had no gene match. Here the CDR3 reads CASSSGQSFYEQYF. CDR3 sequence (DNA): TGTGCCAGCAGCTCGGGACAGTCCTTCTACGAGCAGTACTTC. Supplemented by reference TRBV7-2 and TRBJ2-7, the full variable domain reads GAGVSQSPSNKVTEKGKDVELRCDPISGHTALYWYRQSLGQGLEFLIYFQGNSAPDKSGLPSDRFSAERTGGSVSTLTIQRTQQEDSAVYLCASSSGQSFYEQYFGPGTRLTVT.

The chain recombines TRBV4-2 with TRBJ1-1, with D uncertain. The germline V gene encodes CDR1 LGHNA and CDR2 YNFKEQ. CDR3 length: 8 amino acids. CDR3: CPDSATFF. CDR3 nucleotides: TGTCCGGATTCGGCAACTTTCTTT.

This clonotype was recorded a few times. The rearrangement joins TRBV28 to TRBJ1-2; D perhaps matches TRBD1 (6 bases). This CDR3 contains 14 residues. V lost 10 bases, J lost 4 bases, and 19 bases lay in between. The germline gives CDR1 MDHEN, CDR2 SYDVKM. The CDR3 sequence: CAINPGGAPYGYTF. The CDR3 coding sequence is TGTGCCATCAACCCTGGGGGGGCGCCCTATGGCTACACCTTC.

This clonotype has only a few counts. At one end, the junction sequence differs from germline, possibly due to a read error. CDR3 bases: TGTGCCAGCAGCTTACTCCTGGACAGGGGCAATTTCTTATTC. Its translation is CASSLLLDRGNFLF. This chain uses TRBV7-9 with TRBJ1-2, with 9 bases fitting TRBD1. CDR3 length: 14 residues. CDR1 and CDR2 (germline): SEHNR, FQNEAQ (reference sequence).

This clonotype was seen only a few times. This rearrangement joins TRBV20-1 to TRBJ2-7; D is possibly TRBD2 (6 bases). Germline values: CDR1 DFQATT, CDR2 SNEGSKA (reference sequence). Trimming took off 6 bases at V and 5 bases at J, with 17 bases between the two ends. The length of the CDR3 is 13 residues. The CDR3 is CSASVGGGDEQYF. The CDR3 DNA is TGCAGTGCCTCTGTGGGGGGAGGCGACGAGCAGTACTTC.

The CDR3 DNA reads as TGTGCCAGCAGTTACTTAGTAAACCGGGACCACCGGTACTTC. Its protein product is CASSYLVNRDHRYF. V usage is TRBV6-5 and J usage is TRBJ2-5, with D perhaps being TRBD1 or TRBD2 (5 bases each). Germline loops: CDR1 MNHEY, CDR2 SVGAGI. This CDR3 contains 14 residues. With 1 base removed from V and 13 bases from J, the gap between germline ends came to 19 bases.